The table lists the clone carrying this T cell receptor beta chain with a few counts. These data are taken from a study of CD8 T cells in Susac syndrome. A quantity of roughly 0.5 to 1 ug RNA underwent reverse transcription using random hexamers. A multiplex approach, immunoSEQ multiplex PCR, amplified TCR beta CDR3 across 54 Vbeta and 13 Jbeta. TCRdb redid the calling of the immunoSEQ multiplex PCR reads with MiXCR, one entry per CDR3 protein. Of about 280,000 distinct CDR3 sequences listed, approximately 84% were seen once; the top ten hold over 0.095%. The germline V gene encodes CDR1 SGDLS and CDR2 YYNGEE. V lost 0 bases and J lost 3, with 10 bases in between. The CDR3 loop spans 14 amino acids. CD8+ and CD4+ T cells taken from blood had their TCR beta sequenced. Treatment-naive patients with stable or active relapsing-remitting disease were the multiple sclerosis controls. Through negative isolation, CD4+ and CD8+ T cells were obtained, while TEMRA cells were enriched using FACS.

The clonotype comes from a human donor with multiple sclerosis. This rearrangement joins TRBV9 to TRBJ2-7; possible D gene TRBD1, 6 bases. Source material: CD8+ T cells from PBMCs. DNA of the CDR3: TGTGCCAGCAGCGTAGGTGGGGGCGGCTACGAGCAGTACTTC. Protein sequence: CASSVGGGGYEQYF.